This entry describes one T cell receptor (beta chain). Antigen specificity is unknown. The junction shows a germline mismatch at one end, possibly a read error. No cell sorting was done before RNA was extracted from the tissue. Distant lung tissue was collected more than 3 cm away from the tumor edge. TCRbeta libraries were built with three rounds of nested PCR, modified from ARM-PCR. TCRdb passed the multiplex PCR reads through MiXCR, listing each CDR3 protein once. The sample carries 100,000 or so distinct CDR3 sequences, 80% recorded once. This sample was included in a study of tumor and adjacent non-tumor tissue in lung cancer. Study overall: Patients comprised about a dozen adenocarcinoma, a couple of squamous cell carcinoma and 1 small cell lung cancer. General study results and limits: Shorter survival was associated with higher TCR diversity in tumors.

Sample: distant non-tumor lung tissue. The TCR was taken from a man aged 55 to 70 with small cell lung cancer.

The CDR3 sequence: CVSSQVGRPYNEQFF. The CDR3 DNA reads TGTGTCAGCAGCCAAGTCGGCCGCCCGTACAATGAGCAATTCTTC. The chain is built from TRBV4-2 and TRBJ2-1; D remains unclear. CDR1 LGHNA and CDR2 YNFKEQ come from the germline V gene. The CDR3 runs 15 residues.